The next 6 T cell receptor beta chains were all read from a single sample in a study of T cells after yellow fever vaccination. TCRdb independently ran MiXCR on the 5' RACE reads; one entry per CDR3 protein. The repertoire includes a few hundred thousand distinct CDR3 sequences, approximately 3% of them detected once, and around 3% sits in the top ten. The starting material was CD4+ T cells sorted from PBMCs, obtained 10 days after the yellow fever booster vaccination. These receptors came from a man between 18 and 29 years old who received the YFV17D yellow fever vaccine.

This clonotype was seen ten or more times. The V call is TRBV7-2, the J call TRBJ2-7; D gene uncertain. Trimming stripped 2 bases from V and 7 bases from J, with 9 bases between. Germline values: CDR1 SGHTA, CDR2 FQGNSA. The CDR3 extends over 12 amino acids. CDR3 loop: CASSLRLREQYF. CDR3 nucleotides: TGTGCCAGCAGCTTAAGGTTAAGGGAGCAGTACTTC.

As to this clonotype: Because the CDR3's place on the DNA is in doubt, the DNA is left out and the CDR3 is given as listed by TCRdb. This chain uses TRBV7-5 with TRBJ2-7; no check of the table's D call, TRBD1, against the DNA was made. TRBV7-5 is classified as a pseudogene. Both ends counted, the CDR3 spans 18 residues. The CDR3 here is CISVPEAPSRGVEGEQYV.

This clonotype was detected only a few times. DNA of the CDR3: TGTGCCAGCAGCCGGGCGGGGGGAAACCAAGAGACCCAGTACTTC. It translates to CASSRAGGNQETQYF. The rearrangement uses TRBV7-6 and TRBJ2-5; 8 nucleotides line up with TRBD2. J was trimmed by 0 bases and V by 5 bases; bases with no gene match: 5. Germline V gives CDR1 SGHVS, CDR2 FNYEAQ. The CDR3 totals 15 residues.

This clonotype was seen ten or more times. V usage is TRBV27 and J usage is TRBJ1-2, with D possibly TRBD1 on 5 matching bases. This CDR3 has 15 residues. The ends were cut back, 3 bases at V and 0 bases at J, with 11 bases in the middle. Germline V gene lookup returns CDR1 MNHEY and CDR2 SMNVEV (reference sequence). The CDR3 here is CASSFLGHPNYGYTF. The DNA of the CDR3 is TGTGCCAGCAGTTTTCTTGGACACCCTAACTATGGCTACACCTTC.

This clonotype has more than one count but fewer than ten. V and J are TRBV7-2 and TRBJ2-2; perhaps TRBD2 as D (5 bases). The CDR3 loop spans 15 amino acids. CDR1 is SGHTA and CDR2 is FQGNSA in the germline V gene. Trimming took off 4 bases at V and 5 bases at J, with 14 bases between the two ends. In DNA form, the CDR3 reads TGTGCCAGCAGCTCAAGGGCGGCGGGTACCGGGGAGCTGTTTTTT. Amino acid sequence: CASSSRAAGTGELFF. Full variable domain (rest looked up from reference TRBV7-2 and TRBJ2-2): GAGVSQSPSNKVTEKGKDVELRCDPISGHTALYWYRQSLGQGLEFLIYFQGNSAPDKSGLPSDRFSAERTGGSVSTLTIQRTQQEDSAVYLCASSSRAAGTGELFFGEGSRLTVL.

The V gene is TRBV29-1, the J gene TRBJ2-3, with 9 bases identical to TRBD2. CDR3 length equals 12 residues. From germline, CDR1 is SQVTM and CDR2 ANQGSEA. V was pared by 4 bases and J by 8 bases, with 4 bases of the junction left unmatched. The CDR3 bases are TGCAGCGTTGCGCGGGGGGGCGGTACGCAGTATTTT. Protein product: CSVARGGGTQYF.